The present T cell receptor (beta chain) was sequenced within a study of radiation and T cells in renal cell carcinoma. This clone was recorded once. Time point described: blood 2 weeks post-SBRT. Noted treatment: 15 Gy SBRT to primary tumor, nephrectomy 4 weeks later. TCRdb keeps only in-frame clones here, not all; method: immunoSEQ multiplex PCR. The table lists 100,000 to 150,000 clones, about four fifths of them singletons. In germline, CDR1 is MDHEN, CDR2 SYDVKM. Trimming at V came to 3 bases and at J to 8 bases, leaving 2 bases not matched to a gene. This CDR3 region has 12 residues. The clonotype comes from a man in his fifties or sixties with renal cell carcinoma. The source was blood, collected from a patient whose treatment included radiotherapy and nephrectomy. The gene calls are TRBV28 and TRBJ1-2; 8 nucleotides agree with TRBD1. The CDR3 protein is CASSLTGEGYTF. The CDR3 DNA is TGTGCCAGCAGTTTGACAGGGGAGGGCTACACCTTC.